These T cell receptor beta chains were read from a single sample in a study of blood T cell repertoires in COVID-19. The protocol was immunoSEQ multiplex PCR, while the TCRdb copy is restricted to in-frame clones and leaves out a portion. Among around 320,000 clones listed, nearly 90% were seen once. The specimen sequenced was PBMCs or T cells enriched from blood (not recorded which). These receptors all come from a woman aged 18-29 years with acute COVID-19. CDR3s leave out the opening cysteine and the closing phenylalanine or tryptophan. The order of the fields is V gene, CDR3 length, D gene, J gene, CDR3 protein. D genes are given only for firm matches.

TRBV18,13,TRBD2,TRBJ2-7,ASSTGLAASYEQY
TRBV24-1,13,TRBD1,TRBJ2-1,ATSAPGQGVNEQF
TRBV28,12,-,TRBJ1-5,ASTIGQGYQPQH
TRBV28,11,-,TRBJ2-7,ASSVLKSYEQY
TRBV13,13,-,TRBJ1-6,ASSLGPAYNSPLH
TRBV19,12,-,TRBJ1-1,ASSIVAGDTEAF
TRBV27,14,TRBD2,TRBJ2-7,ASSSYRTSAGGEQY
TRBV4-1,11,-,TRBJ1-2,ASSQDFQGGYT
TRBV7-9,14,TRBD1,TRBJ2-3,ASSFTGTASTDTQY
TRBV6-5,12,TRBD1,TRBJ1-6,ASSRQGLVSPLH
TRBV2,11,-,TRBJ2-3,ASSGGRRDTQY